A single sample is the source of the 30 T cell receptor beta chains below, sequenced in a study of patients and donors after allogeneic stem cell transplantation. TCRdb analysed the RT-PCR reads with MiXCR anew, one entry per CDR3 protein. The repertoire consists of some 880,000 distinct CDR3 sequences, with about a sixth occurring once and the leading ten covering around 6%. The sequenced sample was blood, either unsorted or a sorted T cell fraction (not recorded which). The receptors were gathered from a human donor who was either an allogeneic HSCT recipient or a stem cell or donor lymphocyte infusion donor (not recorded which). It is not recorded whose cells these are; they may come from a transplant donor.

This clonotype has more than one count but fewer than ten. The chain couples TRBV7-2 to TRBJ2-3, with D possibly TRBD2 on 5 matching bases. The germline gives CDR1 SGHTA, CDR2 FQGNSA. CDR3 size: 14 residues. Trimming left V 1 base short and J 6 bases short, with 11 bases between. The CDR3 reads CASSLGGLRDTQYF. CDR3 nucleotides: TGTGCCAGCAGCTTAGGAGGACTGAGGGATACGCAGTATTTT.

The rearrangement links TRBV3-1 to TRBJ1-1, with D unclear. This CDR3 region has 16 residues. Germline V gives CDR1 LGHDT, CDR2 YNNKEL (reference sequence). V lost 0 bases, J lost 4 bases, and 15 bases lay in between. CDR3 loop: CASSQDRRARGTEAFF. The CDR3 nucleotides read TGTGCCAGCAGCCAAGATCGAAGGGCGCGGGGCACTGAAGCTTTCTTT.

This clonotype has just a few counts. The genes are TRBV5-1 and TRBJ2-7; TRBD2 aligns across 9 bases. Trimming took 0 bases from V and 0 from J; bases not matched to a gene: 4. Germline V gene sequence: CDR1 SGHRS, CDR2 YFSETQ. The CDR3 consists of 16 residues. The CDR3 reads CASSLDSGSASYEQYF. The CDR3 DNA follows: TGCGCCAGCAGCTTGGATAGCGGGAGTGCCTCCTACGAGCAGTACTTC.

This sequence joins TRBV9 and TRBJ2-5; possible D gene TRBD2, 7 bases. This CDR3 comprises 17 residues. Germline values: CDR1 SGDLS, CDR2 YYNGEE. The germline V and J ends were trimmed by 0 bases and 5 bases, with 20 bases remaining between them. In nucleotides, the CDR3 is TGTGCCAGCAGCGTAGATGTTGGGGGGGGCCCCGTCGAGACCCAGTACTTC. Its translation: CASSVDVGGGPVETQYF.

V is TRBV5-1 and J is TRBJ1-2; the D is unclear. V shed 2 bases and J shed 10 bases, with 12 bases lying between them. CDR3 length equals 12 residues. Germline V lookup: CDR1 SGHRS, CDR2 YFSETQ. This chain's CDR3 is CASSFDGSLYTF. CDR3 coding DNA: TGCGCCAGCAGCTTCGACGGTTCTCTCTACACCTTC.

The rearrangement uses TRBV6-4 and TRBJ2-1; 8 bases line up with TRBD2. With 8 bases clipped from V and 15 bases from J, the junction kept 12 bases outside the gene matches. Germline assignment: CDR1 MRHNA and CDR2 SNTAGT. This CDR3 spans 12 amino acids. The CDR3 nucleotides are TGTGCCAGCGGCCAATCGAAGCGGGGGTGGTTCTTC. Translating gives CASGQSKRGWFF.

This chain joins TRBV5-1 and TRBJ2-7, with D uncertain. Deletions cut 1 base from V and 4 bases from J, with 15 bases between. Germline-derived CDR1 and CDR2 are SGHRS and YFSETQ. CDR3 length: 15 amino acids. The CDR3 sequence: CASSLREKGLYEQYF. As DNA, the CDR3 is TGCGCCAGCAGCTTGCGAGAGAAGGGTTTGTACGAGCAGTACTTC.

This chain joins TRBV6-2 or TRBV6-3 and TRBJ2-1, with D uncertain. There are 13 residues in the CDR3. The V end was cut by 10 bases, the J end by 3 bases, with 13 bases between. Germline CDR1 and CDR2: MNHEY and SVGEGT. The CDR3 DNA reads as TGTGCCACCGGTTTTACTGACTACAATGAGCAGTTCTTC. Residues: CATGFTDYNEQFF.

The chain links TRBV5-5 to TRBJ2-1; 15 bases agree with TRBD2. The CDR3 is 17 residues long. V dropped 3 bases and J dropped 2; count of bases not matched to a gene: 3. Germline CDR1 reads SGHKS; CDR2 reads YYEKEE (reference sequence). CDR3 sequence: CASSSRTSGGAYNEQFF. The CDR3 DNA reads as TGTGCCAGCAGCTCGAGGACTAGCGGGGGGGCCTACAATGAGCAGTTCTTC.

This clonotype was seen a few times. J is TRBJ2-1 and V is TRBV11-1; D perhaps matches TRBD2 (6 bases). Germline CDR1 reads SGHAT; CDR2 reads FQDESV (reference sequence). This CDR3 is 17 amino acids long. Deletions cut 1 base from V and 3 bases from J, with 16 bases between. The CDR3 loop is CASSLVKEGWHYNEQFF. The DNA of the CDR3 is TGTGCCAGCAGCTTAGTAAAGGAGGGCTGGCACTACAATGAGCAGTTCTTC.

This clonotype was counted between two and nine times. The chain is built from TRBV7-9 and TRBJ1-2; TRBD1 agrees at 7 bases. The CDR3 covers 13 residues. CDR1 and CDR2 from the germline V gene are SEHNR and FQNEAQ (reference sequence). J was trimmed by 6 bases and V by 5 bases; bases with no gene match: 6. The CDR3 DNA reads as TGTGCCAGCAGCCCGCGACAGGGCAATGGCTACACCTTC. Residues: CASSPRQGNGYTF.

CDR3 loop: CASAVRSTNQPQHF. DNA of the CDR3: TGTGCCAGCGCCGTCAGGTCCACGAATCAGCCCCAGCATTTT. The chain joins TRBV12-3 or TRBV12-4 to TRBJ1-5, with no clear D. V was pared by 8 bases and J by 4 bases, with 15 bases between. CDR3 length: 14 residues.

This clonotype has at least ten counts. This sequence joins TRBV20-1 and TRBJ1-6, with D perhaps TRBD1 (6 bases). This CDR3 comprises 14 residues. V lost 6 bases to trimming and J lost 5 bases, with 14 bases between them. CDR1 DFQATT and CDR2 SNEGSKA come from the germline V gene (reference sequence). CDR3 sequence (DNA): TGCAGTGCCAGGACAGCCTCAAATAATTCACCCCTCCACTTT. This gives the protein CSARTASNNSPLHF.

This clonotype was counted ten times or more. V and J are TRBV20-1 and TRBJ2-3; 10 bases are shared with TRBD2. CDR1 DFQATT and CDR2 SNEGSKA come from the germline V gene (reference sequence). CDR3 length: 14 residues. V lost 4 bases, J lost 1 base, and 2 bases stayed unmatched. CDR3 residues: CSATSGGGTDTQYF. CDR3 DNA: TGCAGTGCTACAAGCGGGGGGGGCACAGATACGCAGTATTTT.

The chain links TRBV3-1 to TRBJ2-1, with TRBD2 matching over 8 bases. The CDR3 contains 16 residues. With 0 bases clipped from V and 4 bases from J, the junction kept 5 bases outside the gene matches. The V gene's germline CDR1 is LGHDT and CDR2 YNNKEL (reference sequence). The chain's CDR3 is CASSQEGLGTYNEQFF. As DNA, the CDR3 is TGTGCCAGCAGCCAAGAGGGACTAGGAACGTACAATGAGCAGTTCTTC.

The chain joins TRBV18 to TRBJ2-7; 11 bases fit TRBD1. In germline, CDR1 is KGHSH, CDR2 LQKENI. The CDR3 spans 15 residues. The J segment lost 7 bases and the V segment lost 3 bases, leaving 8 bases of the junction unmatched. CDR3 DNA sequence: TGTGCCAGCTCACCTACGGGACAGGGGGTGGGTGAGCAGTACTTC. It yields the protein CASSPTGQGVGEQYF.

The chain recombines TRBV9 with TRBJ2-3; D not resolved. Germline lookup yields CDR1 SGDLS and CDR2 YYNGEE. The CDR3 extends over 15 amino acids. Trimming removed 0 bases at V and 6 bases at J, with 14 bases between. CDR3 DNA sequence: TGTGCCAGCAGCGTAGGAGTGCGCGAGTCCGATACGCAGTATTTT. Translated, it gives CASSVGVRESDTQYF.

This clonotype was counted between two and nine times. The chain uses TRBV12-3 or TRBV12-4 and TRBJ2-7; 7 bases map to TRBD1. The CDR3 contains 14 residues. V lost 6 bases, J lost 13 bases, and 18 bases stayed unmatched. The DNA for the CDR3 is TGTGCCAGCAGCCCGGGACAGATCGCCCCTTTATACTACTTC. Residues: CASSPGQIAPLYYF.

The rearrangement links TRBV11-2 to TRBJ2-7, with D maybe TRBD1 (6 bases). V was cut by 4 bases and J by 2 bases, with 21 bases left in between. Germline CDR1 is SGHAT and CDR2 is FQNNGV. This CDR3 has 17 amino acids. CDR3 sequence: CASSSFRAGTKTYEQYF. CDR3 coding DNA: TGTGCCAGCAGCTCATTTCGGGCCGGGACAAAGACCTACGAGCAGTACTTC.

The chain links TRBV5-1 to TRBJ2-7; 9 nucleotides agree with TRBD1. Germline V CDR1 and CDR2: SGHRS, YFSETQ. The J segment lost 7 bases and the V segment lost 2 bases, leaving 10 bases of the junction unmatched. The CDR3 totals 15 residues. CDR3 in DNA: TGCGCCAGCAGCTTAGGGACAGGGATTTCGTGGGAGCAGTACTTC. Its protein is CASSLGTGISWEQYF.

The genes are TRBV4-3 and TRBJ1-1, with D unclear. Germline V gene data show CDR1 as LGHNA and CDR2 as YSLEER. Trimming took off 3 bases at V and 4 bases at J, with 21 bases between the two ends. This CDR3 has 17 amino acids. The chain's CDR3 is CASSQFGPPALSTEAFF. CDR3 DNA sequence: TGCGCCAGCAGCCAGTTCGGCCCCCCGGCCCTCAGCACTGAAGCTTTCTTT.

This chain joins TRBV5-5 and TRBJ1-2; 7 nucleotides line up with TRBD1. Trimming cost V 3 bases and J 3 bases; bases outside gene matches: 2. This CDR3 contains 13 residues. Germline V gives CDR1 SGHKS, CDR2 YYEKEE (reference sequence). CDR3 sequence reads: CASSSGQDYGYTF. The DNA for the CDR3 is TGTGCCAGCAGCTCCGGACAGGACTATGGCTACACCTTC.

This clonotype came up a few times. The rearrangement uses TRBV5-1 and TRBJ1-1; D is ambiguous. V lost 0 bases and J lost 5, with 11 bases in between. This CDR3 has 14 residues. Germline V gene sequence: CDR1 SGHRS, CDR2 YFSETQ. The CDR3 sequence: CASSLEAGLTEAFF. CDR3 coding DNA: TGCGCCAGCAGCTTGGAAGCGGGGTTAACTGAAGCTTTCTTT.

The chain joins TRBV20-1 to TRBJ2-7; unclear D gene. This CDR3 is 12 amino acids long. Trimming removed 3 bases at V and 0 bases at J, with 6 bases between. From germline, CDR1 is DFQATT and CDR2 SNEGSKA (reference sequence). Here the CDR3 reads CSASFGSYEQYF. The DNA for the CDR3 is TGCAGTGCTAGTTTTGGCTCCTACGAGCAGTACTTC.

This clonotype was detected a few times. J is TRBJ2-1 and V is TRBV6-5, with D possibly TRBD2 on 5 matching bases. The V and J ends lost 11 bases and 5 bases respectively, with 13 bases between them. CDR3 length: 12 amino acids. Per the germline V gene, CDR1 is MNHEY and CDR2 is SVGAGI. The CDR3 sequence: CAASRRDNEQFF. CDR3 bases: TGTGCCGCAAGTAGGCGGGACAATGAGCAGTTCTTC.

This clonotype was found many times. J is TRBJ1-5 and V is TRBV4-1, with 9 bases lining up with TRBD1. The germline CDR1 and CDR2 sequences are MGHRA and YSYEKL. V gave up 0 bases and J gave up 4 bases; unmatched junction bases: 1. There are 15 residues in the CDR3. CDR3 sequence: CASSQEGTGNQPQHF. The DNA of the CDR3 is TGCGCCAGCAGCCAAGAAGGGACAGGGAATCAGCCCCAGCATTTT.

The chain is built from TRBV5-6 and TRBJ1-2; 9 bases match TRBD1. V lost 0 bases to trimming and J lost 7 bases; unmatched junction nucleotides: 7. The CDR3 contains 15 residues. Germline values: CDR1 SGHDT, CDR2 YYEEEE. This CDR3 is CASSLATGGASGYTF. CDR3 sequence (DNA): TGTGCCAGCAGCTTGGCCACAGGGGGCGCGAGTGGCTACACCTTC.

This clonotype occurred a few times. The chain is built from TRBV25-1 and TRBJ2-7; 9 positions agree with TRBD1. With V trimmed by 7 bases and J by 4 bases, 2 bases remained unmatched. The V gene's germline CDR1 is MGHDK and CDR2 SYGVNS. The length of the CDR3 is 12 residues. CDR3: CASKGQGYEQYF. The DNA of the CDR3 is TGTGCCAGCAAGGGACAGGGTTACGAGCAGTACTTC.

This clonotype was observed a handful of times. V gene TRBV6-5 combines with J gene TRBJ2-1; D is unresolved. The ends were cut back, 0 bases at V and 9 bases at J, with 12 bases in the middle. CDR1 MNHEY and CDR2 SVGAGI come from the germline V gene. The CDR3 has 14 amino acids. Written as DNA, the CDR3 is TGTGCCAGCAGTTACTCTGGAAGCCGGCGTGAGCAGTTCTTC. Residues: CASSYSGSRREQFF.

This clonotype was counted between two and nine times. V usage is TRBV20-1 and J usage is TRBJ1-5; D unresolved. The CDR3 loop spans 12 amino acids. Germline V gene data show CDR1 as DFQATT and CDR2 as SNEGSKA (reference sequence). The V gene lost 4 bases and the J gene lost 4 bases, with 8 bases spanning the gap. CDR3 loop: CSANQPNQPQHF. The CDR3 DNA sequence: TGCAGTGCTAATCAACCTAATCAGCCCCAGCATTTT.